This T cell receptor (beta chain) stems from a study of long-term antiretroviral therapy in people with HIV (dated by TCRdb to 2021 to 2024). The study in broad terms: The earliest samples were collected approximately a decade before the 2015 WHO recommendation for immediate ART, a period when ART was typically delayed until CD4 counts fell. This retrospective serial study examined whether starting ART and sustained HIV suppression were associated with changes in the composition and diversity of the TRB repertoire in peripheral blood. The cohort contributed roughly 200 cryopreserved PBMC samples from 30 adults with confirmed HIV infection, collected serially over a mean of approximately 6 years (range 1-12). Of the 30 or so participants with HIV, more than 10 were female. No cross-contamination during QIAcube processing turned up in test extractions that ran a monoclonal T-cell line alongside about 35 polyclonal samples. Results and caveats for the whole study, not just this receptor: The samples span the years 2004 to 2017, and the ART regimens used may be less effective than current regimens. Starting ART was linked to a significant rise in TRB diversity, yet even after long-term ART the diversity remained significantly lower than in transplant donor controls. Limited PBMC availability meant only the TCR beta chain was sequenced, without alpha chain pairing. Expanded TRB clones identified before ART initiation dominated the repertoire at all time points, although this dominance fluctuated and declined in many PLHIV after ART. Because pre-ART samples had limited cell numbers, profiling was done on unsorted PBMC rather than on sorted CD4+ and CD8+ T cells. Inferences about post-ART repertoire changes are limited because no data were available on ART adherence, viral resistance or therapy changes. Narrower CDR3 length ranges were observed in HIV repertoires than in controls, and an antigen-experienced repertoire with only a slight naive shift after ART was suggested by the network structure.

To be included, a participant needed at least one PBMC sample from before ART initiation plus at least two post-ART samples. Every participant with HIV received treatment in the United States of America. Before DNA extraction, cryopreserved samples of about 0.95-10 million PBMC were thawed and washed. At the time of the earliest PBMC sample, participants with HIV were aged between roughly 20 and 54 years. Per participant, PBMC samples came from 1-4 timepoints prior to ART initiation and 2-8 timepoints following ART initiation, for a median of 7 samples. For every participant, serial HIV viral load, CD4+ T-cell count, ART history and demographic data were obtained. Genomic DNA was extracted from unsorted PBMC with a Qiagen kit on a QIAcube, with processing performed in batches of 12 samples. Turning to this clone: Its cognate antigen has yet to be identified. No much larger clone is present one base from it, and per-base qualities are unavailable.

The immunoSEQ hsTCRB v3.0 assay was used at survey level resolution to sequence the TRB variable region. A depth of roughly 35,000-55,000 T-cell genomes per sample was targeted for TRB sequencing. Pooled TRB libraries were sequenced on an Illumina MiSeq with a v3 150-cycle kit. In the original analysis: Repertoire analysis was performed in R inside a reproducible Nextflow workflow that covered QC, data transformation and analysis. LymphoSeq2, an R package for AIRR-Seq data exploration, was used to implement custom analyses. A handful of samples yielding fewer than 5000 total TRB sequences were excluded, leaving 150 to 200 analyzed HIV repertoires. Of the roughly 180 retained HIV repertoires, under 65 were collected before and around 130 after ART initiation. Repertoires were downsampled to 5000 TRB nucleotide sequences, and summary statistics were averaged over 100 downsampling iterations. The analysis kept only TRB sequences whose CDR3 regions were at least seven amino acids long. A Shannon entropy-derived clonality score and the Gini coefficient were used to measure diversity. Repertoire networks linked the top 5000 CDR3 amino acid sequences whenever two sequences differed by an edit distance of one. Antigen specificity groups and MHC restriction were predicted for TRB CDR3 amino acid sequences with GLIPH2. To flag known CMV, EBV, HIV or tissue antigen associations, CDR3 amino acid sequences were matched against VDJdb and McPAS-TCR. Pre-ART, post-ART and control groups were compared with Wilcoxon signed-rank tests and Holm-Bonferroni correction. TCRdb re-hosts the immuneACCESS table, in-frame sequences only. Its copies lack some clones; in the studies checked, an unresolved V gene accounts for under half of them, and the cause for the rest is not known. V and J calls and clone size are as listed in that table; D and trimming were resolved from the DNA. The sample table shows about 7,200 clones, and 65% to 80% are seen once. The ten biggest clones cover approximately 15% of the sample.

Deletion took 4 bases off V and 8 bases off J, with a span of 20 bases between the germline ends. For CDR1 and CDR2, the germline V gene (reference sequence) lists GTSNPN and SVGIG. The CDR3 starts with the cysteine, ends with the phenylalanine, and has 14 residues. The retained sequence is limited to the CDR3, 42 bases, with the frame set at the first base. The origin of this receptor is a man between 35 and 55 years old with HIV. The specimen comprised unsorted PBMCs, sampled about 0.9 years before starting antiretroviral therapy. The rearrangement combines TRBV30 with TRBJ1-2; matching of 5 bases hints at TRBD1 as the D gene. The nucleotide sequence reads as follows: TGTGCCTGGACCCTTGACGATAGGGGCCGAGGCTACACCTTC. Its amino acids are CAWTLDDRGRGYTF.